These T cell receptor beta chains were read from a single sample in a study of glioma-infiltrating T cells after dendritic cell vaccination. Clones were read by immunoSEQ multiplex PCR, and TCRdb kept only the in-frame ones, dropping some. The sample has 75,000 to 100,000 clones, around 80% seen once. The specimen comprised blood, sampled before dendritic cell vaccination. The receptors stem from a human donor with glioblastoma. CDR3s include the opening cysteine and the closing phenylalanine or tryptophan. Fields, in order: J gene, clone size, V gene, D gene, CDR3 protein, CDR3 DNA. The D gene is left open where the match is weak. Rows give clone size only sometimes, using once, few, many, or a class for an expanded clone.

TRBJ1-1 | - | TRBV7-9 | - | CASNRGTVLLNTEAFF | TGTGCCAGCAATCGGGGGACGGTGCTTCTCAACACTGAAGCTTTCTTT
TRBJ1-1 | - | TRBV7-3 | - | CASSYGVGTEAFF | TGTGCCAGCAGCTACGGGGTGGGGACTGAAGCTTTCTTT
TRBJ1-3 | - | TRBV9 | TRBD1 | CASNRQGYGNTIYF | TGTGCCAGCAACAGACAGGGGTACGGAAACACCATATATTTT
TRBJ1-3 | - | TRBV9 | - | CASSVSGDYGNTIYF | TGTGCCAGCAGCGTTTCGGGGGACTATGGAAACACCATATATTTT
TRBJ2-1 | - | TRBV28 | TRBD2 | CASSLGLAGSSYNEQFF | TGTGCCAGCAGTTTAGGGCTAGCGGGAAGCTCCTACAATGAGCAGTTCTTC
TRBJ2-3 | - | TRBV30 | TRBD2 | CAWSAGGGDTQYF | TGTGCCTGGAGCGCCGGGGGGGGAGATACGCAGTATTTT
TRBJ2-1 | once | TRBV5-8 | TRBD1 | CASVPYRGLYNEQFF | TGTGCCAGCGTCCCCTACAGGGGCCTCTACAATGAGCAGTTCTTC
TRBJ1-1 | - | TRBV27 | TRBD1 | CASSSHGTGMTEAFF | TGTGCCAGCAGTTCGCACGGGACAGGGATGACTGAAGCTTTCTTT
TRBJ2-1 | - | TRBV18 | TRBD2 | CASSPPSLAGGNEQFF | TGTGCCAGCTCACCACCGTCACTAGCGGGAGGTAATGAGCAGTTCTTC
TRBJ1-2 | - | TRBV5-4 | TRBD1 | CASSFRTGLNYGYTF | TGTGCCAGCAGCTTCCGGACAGGGCTGAACTATGGCTACACCTTC
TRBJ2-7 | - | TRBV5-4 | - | CASSLGSGGMRIGPYEQYF | TGTGCCAGCAGCTTGGGTTCCGGCGGTATGAGAATCGGTCCCTACGAGCAGTACTTC
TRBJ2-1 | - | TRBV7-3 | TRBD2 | CASSLTSLAGGGEQFF | TGTGCCAGCAGCTTAACTTCACTAGCGGGAGGAGGTGAGCAGTTCTTC
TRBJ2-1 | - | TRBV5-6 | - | CASSFFGSSYNEQFF | TGTGCCAGCAGCTTCTTCGGGAGCTCCTACAATGAGCAGTTCTTC
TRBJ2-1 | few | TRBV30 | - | CAWNRMSQVLDSNEQFF | TGTGCCTGGAATAGAATGTCCCAAGTCCTAGACTCCAATGAGCAGTTCTTC
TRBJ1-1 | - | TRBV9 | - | CASSVAAGLEAFF | TGTGCCAGCAGCGTAGCGGCAGGTCTTGAAGCTTTCTTT
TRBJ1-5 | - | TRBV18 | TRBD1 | CASSTGGPNQPQHF | TGTGCCAGCTCCACAGGGGGCCCCAATCAGCCCCAGCATTTT
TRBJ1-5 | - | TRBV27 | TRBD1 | CASSWQGGQPQHF | TGTGCCAGCAGTTGGCAGGGGGGTCAGCCCCAGCATTTT
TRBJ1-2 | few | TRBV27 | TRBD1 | CASSPGQGWYGYTF | TGTGCCAGCAGTCCCGGACAGGGGTGGTATGGCTACACCTTC
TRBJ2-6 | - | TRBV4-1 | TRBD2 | CASSQGLLAGAGAGANVLTF | TGCGCCAGCAGCCAAGGTCTTCTAGCGGGAGCCGGAGCTGGGGCCAACGTCCTGACTTTC
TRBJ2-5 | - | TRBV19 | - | CASSEPQGNQETQYF | TGTGCCAGTAGTGAACCTCAGGGGAACCAAGAGACCCAGTACTTC
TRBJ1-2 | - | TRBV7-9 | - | CASSFTGQEGYTF | TGTGCCAGCAGCTTTACAGGACAAGAGGGCTACACCTTC
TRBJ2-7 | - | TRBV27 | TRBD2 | CASSFRKTSGRVYGDYEQYF | TGTGCCAGCAGTTTCCGCAAGACTAGCGGGAGGGTGTATGGGGACTACGAGCAGTACTTC
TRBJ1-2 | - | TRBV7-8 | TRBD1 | CASSDRAGGYTF | TGTGCCAGCAGCGACAGGGCGGGAGGCTACACCTTC
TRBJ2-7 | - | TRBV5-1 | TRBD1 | CASSVDRAFSYEQYF | TGCGCCAGCAGCGTGGACAGGGCCTTCTCCTACGAGCAGTACTTC
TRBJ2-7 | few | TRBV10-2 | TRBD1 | CASRGTGSSYEQYF | TGCGCCAGCAGGGGGACAGGGAGCTCCTACGAGCAGTACTTC
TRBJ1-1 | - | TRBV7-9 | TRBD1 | CASSTTGGQGTEAFF | TGTGCCAGCAGCACTACTGGGGGACAGGGGACTGAAGCTTTCTTT
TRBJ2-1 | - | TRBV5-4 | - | CASSLDGLAFSYNEQFF | TGTGCCAGCAGCTTGGATGGGCTAGCGTTCTCCTACAATGAGCAGTTCTTC
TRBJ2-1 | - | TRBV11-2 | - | CASSLAGTYNEQFF | TGTGCCAGCAGCTTAGCAGGGACCTACAATGAGCAGTTCTTC
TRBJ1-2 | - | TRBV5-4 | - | CASTGKGRVGYTF | TGTGCCAGCACCGGAAAGGGGAGGGTCGGCTACACCTTC
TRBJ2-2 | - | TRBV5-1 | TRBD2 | CASSLPTSGYITGELFF | TGCGCCAGCAGCCTTCCGACTAGCGGGTATATCACCGGGGAGCTGTTTTTT
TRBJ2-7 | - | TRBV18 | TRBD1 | CASSPPGTGAYEQYF | TGTGCCAGCTCACCACCAGGGACAGGGGCCTACGAGCAGTACTTC
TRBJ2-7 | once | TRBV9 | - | CASSARDLNYEQYF | TGTGCCAGCAGCGCCCGGGACTTAAACTACGAGCAGTACTTC
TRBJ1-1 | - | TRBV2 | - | CAGKQGWDTEAFF | TGTGCCGGCAAACAGGGATGGGACACTGAAGCTTTCTTT
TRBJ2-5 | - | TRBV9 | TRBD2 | CASSVGPAGGLQETQYF | TGTGCCAGCAGCGTAGGTCCAGCGGGGGGGTTGCAAGAGACCCAGTACTTC
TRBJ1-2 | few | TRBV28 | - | CASSFGAEGRRARYTF | TGTGCCAGCAGTTTTGGCGCTGAGGGGCGGAGGGCGCGCTACACCTTC
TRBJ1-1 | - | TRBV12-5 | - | CASGLTYTEAFF | TGTGCTAGTGGTTTGACATACACTGAAGCTTTCTTT
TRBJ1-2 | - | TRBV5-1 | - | CASSFGLANYGYTF | TGCGCCAGCAGCTTCGGGTTAGCTAACTATGGCTACACCTTC
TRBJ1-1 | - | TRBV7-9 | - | CASSFEQGAFF | TGTGCCAGCAGCTTCGAACAGGGAGCTTTCTTT
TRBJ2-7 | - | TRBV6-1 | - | CAFRTASYEQYF | TGTGCCTTCCGGACAGCCTCCTACGAGCAGTACTTC
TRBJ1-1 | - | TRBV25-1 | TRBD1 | CASSAYRGAEAFF | TGTGCCAGCAGTGCCTACAGGGGAGCCGAAGCTTTCTTT
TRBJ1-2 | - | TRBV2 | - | CASMGKTANYGYTF | TGTGCCAGCATGGGAAAGACAGCTAACTATGGCTACACCTTC
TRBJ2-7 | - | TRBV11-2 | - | CASSLDGYEQYF | TGTGCCAGCAGCTTAGACGGCTACGAGCAGTACTTC